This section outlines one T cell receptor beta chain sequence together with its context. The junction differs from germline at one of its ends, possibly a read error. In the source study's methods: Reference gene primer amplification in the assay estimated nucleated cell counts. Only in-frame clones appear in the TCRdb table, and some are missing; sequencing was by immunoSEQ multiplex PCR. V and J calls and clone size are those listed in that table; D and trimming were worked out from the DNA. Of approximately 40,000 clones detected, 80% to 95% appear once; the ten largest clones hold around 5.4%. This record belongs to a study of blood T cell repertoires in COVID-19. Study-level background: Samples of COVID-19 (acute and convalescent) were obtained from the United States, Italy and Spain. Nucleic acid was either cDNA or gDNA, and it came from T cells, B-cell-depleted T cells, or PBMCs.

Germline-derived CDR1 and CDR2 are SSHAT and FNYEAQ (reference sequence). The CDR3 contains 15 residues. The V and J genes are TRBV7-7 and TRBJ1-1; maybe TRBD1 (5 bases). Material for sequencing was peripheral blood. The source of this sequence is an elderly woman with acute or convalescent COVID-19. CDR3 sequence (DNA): TGTGCTAGCAGCCCCGACCTGGGGGGGAACACTGAAGCTTTCTTT. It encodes CASSPDLGGNTEAFF.